Listed below are T cell receptor beta chains from one sample, sequenced in a study of T cell responses to AZD1222 COVID-19 vaccine. Data came from immunoSEQ multiplex PCR; TCRdb stores just in-frame clones and leaves some out. The table has about 140,000 clones, more than 85% seen once. The specimen was peripheral blood, collected on day 0 of AZD1222 vaccination. All receptors derive from an adult in good health. Both conserved end residues are part of each CDR3. A D gene is named only where the DNA matches it firmly. Some rows mark clone size as missing; the rest say once, few, many or name a class of expanded clone.

>few|TRBJ1-6|NA|TRBV4-3
CASSQGGNGNSPLHF
TGCGCCAGCAGCCAAGGTGGGAACGGAAATTCACCCCTCCACTTT
>NA|TRBJ1-4|NA|TRBV7-9
CASSPGDLVEKLFF
TGTGCCAGCAGTCCAGGGGATTTGGTTGAAAAACTGTTTTTT
>few|TRBJ1-4|NA|TRBV6-5
CATSGGNEKLFF
TGTGCCACATCAGGCGGGAACGAAAAACTGTTTTTT
>NA|TRBJ2-3|NA|TRBV6-1
CASSEYGTESNTQYF
TGTGCCAGCAGTGAATATGGGACGGAGTCAAATACGCAGTATTTT
>NA|TRBJ2-2|NA|TRBV14
CASSRERRLRFAGELFF
TGTGCCAGCAGCCGAGAAAGACGGCTTAGATTCGCCGGGGAGCTGTTTTTT
>NA|TRBJ2-1|NA|TRBV11-3
CASSLVRGREQFF
TGTGCCAGCAGCTTAGTGCGCGGTCGGGAGCAGTTCTTC
>NA|TRBJ1-4|NA|TRBV5-1
CASSESVATNEKLFF
TGCGCCAGCTCCGAATCTGTTGCAACTAATGAAAAACTGTTTTTT
>NA|TRBJ1-2|NA|TRBV10-3
CAISPFWEIYGYTF
TGTGCCATCAGTCCATTCTGGGAAATCTATGGCTACACCTTC
>once|TRBJ2-5|NA|TRBV3-1/TRBV3-2
CASSQEVGGLKTQYF
TGTGCCAGCAGCCAAGAAGTCGGGGGTTTGAAGACCCAGTACTTC
>NA|TRBJ2-3|NA|TRBV7-2
CASSLGSLSFTDTQYF
TGTGCCAGCAGCTTAGGCTCCCTATCCTTCACAGATACGCAGTATTTT
>NA|TRBJ2-1|TRBD1|TRBV18
CASSPRFRDRGLETDNEQFF
TGTGCCAGCTCACCACGGTTCCGTGACAGGGGGCTAGAAACGGACAATGAGCAGTTCTTC
>NA|TRBJ2-2|NA|TRBV11-3
CASTSQVGTLNTGELFF
TGTGCCAGCACCTCCCAGGTGGGGACACTGAACACCGGGGAGCTGTTTTTT
>NA|TRBJ1-2|TRBD1|TRBV5-5
CASSRGDSLYGYTF
TGTGCCAGCAGCCGCGGGGACAGCCTCTATGGCTACACCTTC
>NA|TRBJ1-1|NA|TRBV5-1
CASSLDLGEEAFF
TGCGCCAGCAGCTTGGATCTCGGAGAGGAAGCTTTCTTT
>NA|TRBJ1-5|TRBD1|TRBV6-5
CASSQDRENQPQHF
TGTGCCAGCAGCCAGGACAGGGAAAATCAGCCCCAGCATTTT
>NA|TRBJ2-2|NA|TRBV9
CASSVAPGLALRTGELFF
TGTGCCAGCAGCGTAGCTCCCGGCCTAGCTCTTCGGACCGGGGAGCTGTTTTTT
>NA|TRBJ2-7|TRBD1|TRBV30
CAYRTGGILRIAYEQYF
TGTGCCTATCGGACAGGGGGCATTCTGCGGATAGCCTACGAGCAGTACTTC
>once|TRBJ1-2|NA|TRBV5-8
CASSLEGDGYTF
TGTGCCAGCAGCTTGGAAGGGGACGGCTACACCTTC
>NA|TRBJ1-2|NA|TRBV5-1
CASSLGTLRTPDGYGYTF
TGCGCCAGCAGCTTGGGTACCCTACGGACTCCAGATGGGTATGGCTACACCTTC
>NA|TRBJ2-3|NA|TRBV18
CASSPLAGGTDTQYF
TGTGCCAGCTCACCACTAGCCGGAGGCACAGATACGCAGTATTTT
>NA|TRBJ2-3|TRBD2|TRBV7-6
CASSLGGSGRWDTQYF
TGTGCCAGCAGCTTAGGCGGTAGCGGGAGATGGGATACGCAGTATTTT
>NA|TRBJ2-7|TRBD1|TRBV5-6
CASTGGGTGRREQYF
TGTGCCAGCACCGGAGGGGGGACAGGGCGACGAGAGCAGTACTTC
>once|TRBJ1-5|NA|TRBV19
CASSIGTGRLDVWPQHF
TGTGCCAGTAGTATCGGAACCGGGAGGTTAGATGTCTGGCCCCAGCATTTT
>NA|TRBJ1-1|NA|TRBV30
CAWKRVLGRPAAMNTEAFF
TGTGCCTGGAAGCGGGTGTTGGGGAGACCCGCCGCGATGAACACTGAAGCTTTCTTT
>NA|TRBJ2-5|TRBD1|TRBV2
CASREGTGAGETQYF
TGTGCCAGCAGGGAGGGGACAGGGGCAGGGGAGACCCAGTACTTC